This T cell receptor beta chain was captured in a study of identical twins. This clonotype has only a few counts. TCRdb analysed the 5' RACE reads with MiXCR anew, one entry per CDR3 protein. Counted here are about 200,000 distinct CDR3 sequences, around 8% occurring once; the ten biggest clones make up 1.9%. Per germline, CDR1 SGHVS and CDR2 FQNEAQ. V shed 5 bases and J 2 bases; nucleotides not matched to a gene: 8. The CDR3 loop spans 16 amino acids. The sample was also linked to a second study, of yellow fever vaccine responses in identical twins.

This chain joins TRBV7-8 and TRBJ2-2; 7 nucleotides line up with TRBD2. The material sequenced was memory (CD45RO+) T cells sorted from blood. The sequence was obtained from a woman younger than 35 in good health. CDR3 DNA sequence: TGTGCCAGCAGCCCCCGGGGACTACCCAACACCGGGGAGCTGTTTTTT. This gives the protein CASSPRGLPNTGELFF. Full variable domain (outside the CDR3, taken from reference TRBV7-8 and TRBJ2-2): GAGVSQSPRYKVAKRGQDVALRCDPISGHVSLFWYQQALGQGPEFLTYFQNEAQLDKSGLPSDRFFAERPEGSVSTLKIQRTQQEDSAVYLCASSPRGLPNTGELFFGEGSRLTVL.